This entry lists 4 T cell receptor beta chains sequenced from one sample in a study of blood T cell repertoires in COVID-19. The table came from immunoSEQ multiplex PCR; TCRdb's copy has only in-frame clones and leaves some out. The repertoire includes 200,000 to 300,000 clones, around 86% of them detected once, and less than 1.6% sits in the top ten. The sequenced sample consisted of peripheral blood. The receptors come from a woman aged 40-49 years who had recovered from COVID-19.

The chain has TRBV5-1 and TRBJ2-2; unclear D gene. CDR3 length: 13 amino acids. V shed 0 bases and J shed 4 bases, with 4 bases lying between them. The germline CDR1 and CDR2 sequences are SGHRS and YFSETQ. CDR3 loop: CASSLDITGELFF. CDR3 in DNA: TGCGCCAGCAGCTTGGACATCACCGGGGAGCTGTTTTTT.

The chain carries TRBV7-9 and TRBJ1-6; D is unresolved. V was shortened by 3 bases and J by 7 bases, with 7 bases between the two germline ends. The CDR3 has 13 amino acids. Germline V CDR1 and CDR2: SEHNR, FQNEAQ (reference sequence). The CDR3 loop reads CASSFRENSPLHF. The CDR3 region has the DNA TGTGCCAGCAGCTTTCGGGAGAATTCACCCCTCCACTTT.

The rearrangement joins TRBV6-1 to TRBJ1-2; D remains ambiguous. The CDR3 extends over 14 amino acids. The germline V gene encodes CDR1 MNHNS and CDR2 SASEGT. V dropped 0 bases and J dropped 3 bases, with 8 bases sitting between them. In DNA form, the CDR3 reads TGTGCCAGCAGTGAAGCCGGGAGGGACTATGGCTACACCTTC. Its translation is CASSEAGRDYGYTF.

The rearrangement links TRBV9 to TRBJ2-1, with D perhaps matching TRBD1 (6 bases). The CDR3 length is 14 residues. Germline assignment: CDR1 SGDLS and CDR2 YYNGEE. The ends were cut back, 5 bases at V and 0 bases at J, with 9 bases in the middle. CDR3 sequence (DNA): TGTGCCAGCAGTGGGGACAACTCCTACAATGAGCAGTTCTTC. Translation gives CASSGDNSYNEQFF.